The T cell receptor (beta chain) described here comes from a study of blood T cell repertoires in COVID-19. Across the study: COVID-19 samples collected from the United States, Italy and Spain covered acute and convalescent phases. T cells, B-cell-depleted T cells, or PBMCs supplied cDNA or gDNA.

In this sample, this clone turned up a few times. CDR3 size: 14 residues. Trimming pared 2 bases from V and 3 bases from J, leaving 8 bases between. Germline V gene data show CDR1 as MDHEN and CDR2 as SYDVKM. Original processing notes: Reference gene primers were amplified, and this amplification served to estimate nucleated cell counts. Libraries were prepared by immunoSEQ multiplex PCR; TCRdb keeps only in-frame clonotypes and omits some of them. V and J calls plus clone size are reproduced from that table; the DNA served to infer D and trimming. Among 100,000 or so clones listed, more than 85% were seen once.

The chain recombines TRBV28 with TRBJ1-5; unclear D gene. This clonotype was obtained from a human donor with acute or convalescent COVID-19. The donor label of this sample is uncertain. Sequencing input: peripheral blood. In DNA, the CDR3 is TGTGCCAGCAGTTTAATCGGGGACAATCAGCCCCAGCATTTT. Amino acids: CASSLIGDNQPQHF.